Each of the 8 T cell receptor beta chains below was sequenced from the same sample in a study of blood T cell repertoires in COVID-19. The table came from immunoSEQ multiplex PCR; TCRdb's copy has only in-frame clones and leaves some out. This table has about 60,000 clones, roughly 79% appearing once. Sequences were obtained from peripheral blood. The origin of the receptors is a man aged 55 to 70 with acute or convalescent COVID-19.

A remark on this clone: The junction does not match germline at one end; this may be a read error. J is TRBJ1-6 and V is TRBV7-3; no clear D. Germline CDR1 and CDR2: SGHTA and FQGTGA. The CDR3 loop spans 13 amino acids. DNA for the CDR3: TGTGCCAGCAGCATAACCTCTAATTCACCCCTCCACTTT. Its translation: CASSITSNSPLHF.

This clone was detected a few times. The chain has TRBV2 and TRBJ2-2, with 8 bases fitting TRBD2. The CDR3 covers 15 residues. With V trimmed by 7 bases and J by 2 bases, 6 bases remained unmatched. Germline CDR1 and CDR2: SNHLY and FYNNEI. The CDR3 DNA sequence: TGTGCCAGCACTTTCGGGGGGGGCAACACCGGGGAGCTGTTTTTT. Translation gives CASTFGGGNTGELFF.

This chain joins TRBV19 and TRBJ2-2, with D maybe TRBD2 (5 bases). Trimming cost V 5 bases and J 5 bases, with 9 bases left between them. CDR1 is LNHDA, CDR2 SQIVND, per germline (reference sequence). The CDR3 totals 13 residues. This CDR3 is CASSEDLTGELFF. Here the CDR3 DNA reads TGTGCCAGTAGTGAGGACTTAACCGGGGAGCTGTTTTTT.

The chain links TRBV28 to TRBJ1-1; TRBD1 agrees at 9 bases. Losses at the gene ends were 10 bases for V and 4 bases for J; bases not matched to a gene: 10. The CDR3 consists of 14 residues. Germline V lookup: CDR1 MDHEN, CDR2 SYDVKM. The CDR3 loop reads CATNLQGAGTEAFF. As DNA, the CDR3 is TGTGCCACCAACCTACAGGGGGCTGGCACTGAAGCTTTCTTT.

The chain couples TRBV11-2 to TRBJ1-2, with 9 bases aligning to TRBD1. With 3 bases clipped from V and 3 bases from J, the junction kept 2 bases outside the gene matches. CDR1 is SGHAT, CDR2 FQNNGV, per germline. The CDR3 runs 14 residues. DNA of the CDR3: TGTGCCAGCAGCTTCTGGACAGGGGACTATGGCTACACCTTC. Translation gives CASSFWTGDYGYTF. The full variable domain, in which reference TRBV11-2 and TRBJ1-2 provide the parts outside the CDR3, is EAGVAQSPRYKIIEKRQSVAFWCNPISGHATLYWYQQILGQGPKLLIQFQNNGVVDDSQLPKDRFSAERLKGVDSTLKIQPAKLEDSAVYLCASSFWTGDYGYTFGSGTRLTVV.

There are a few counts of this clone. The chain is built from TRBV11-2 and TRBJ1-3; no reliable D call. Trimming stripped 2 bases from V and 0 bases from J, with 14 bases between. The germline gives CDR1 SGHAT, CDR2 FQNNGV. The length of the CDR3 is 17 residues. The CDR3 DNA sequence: TGTGCCAGCAGCTTAAGTGGCGGAACATTCTCTGGAAACACCATATATTTT. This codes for CASSLSGGTFSGNTIYF.

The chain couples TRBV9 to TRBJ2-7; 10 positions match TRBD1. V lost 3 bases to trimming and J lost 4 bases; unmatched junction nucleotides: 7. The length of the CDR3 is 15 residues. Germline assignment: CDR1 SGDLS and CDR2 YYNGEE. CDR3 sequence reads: CASSAGTGVSYEQYF. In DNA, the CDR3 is TGTGCCAGCAGCGCCGGGACAGGGGTTTCGTACGAGCAGTACTTC. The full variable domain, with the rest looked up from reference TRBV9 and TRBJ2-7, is DSGVTQTPKHLITATGQRVTLRCSPRSGDLSVYWYQQSLDQGLQFLIQYYNGEERAKGNILERFSAQQFPDLHSELNLSSLELGDSALYFCASSAGTGVSYEQYFGPGTRLTVT.

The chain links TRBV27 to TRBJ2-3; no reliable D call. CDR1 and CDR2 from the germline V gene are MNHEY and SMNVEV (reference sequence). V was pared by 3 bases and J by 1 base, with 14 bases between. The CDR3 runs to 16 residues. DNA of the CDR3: TGTGCCAGCAGTTTCGGCGCGGCGGCGGGCACAGATACGCAGTATTTT. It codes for CASSFGAAAGTDTQYF.